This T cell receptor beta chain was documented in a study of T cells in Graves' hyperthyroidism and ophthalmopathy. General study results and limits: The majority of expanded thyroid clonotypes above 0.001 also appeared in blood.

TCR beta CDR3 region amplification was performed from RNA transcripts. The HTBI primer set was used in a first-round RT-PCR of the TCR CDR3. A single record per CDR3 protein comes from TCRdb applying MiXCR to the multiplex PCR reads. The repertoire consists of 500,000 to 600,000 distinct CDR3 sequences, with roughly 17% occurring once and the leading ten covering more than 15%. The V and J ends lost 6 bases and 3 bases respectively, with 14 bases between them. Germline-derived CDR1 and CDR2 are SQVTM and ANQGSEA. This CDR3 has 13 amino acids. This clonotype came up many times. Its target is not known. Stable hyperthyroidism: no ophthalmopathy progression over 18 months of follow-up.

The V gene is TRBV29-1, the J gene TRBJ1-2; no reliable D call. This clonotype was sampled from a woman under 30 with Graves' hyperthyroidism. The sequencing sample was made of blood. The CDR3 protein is CSVQSLGDYGYTF. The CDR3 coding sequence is TGCAGCGTCCAATCTCTCGGGGACTATGGCTACACCTTC.